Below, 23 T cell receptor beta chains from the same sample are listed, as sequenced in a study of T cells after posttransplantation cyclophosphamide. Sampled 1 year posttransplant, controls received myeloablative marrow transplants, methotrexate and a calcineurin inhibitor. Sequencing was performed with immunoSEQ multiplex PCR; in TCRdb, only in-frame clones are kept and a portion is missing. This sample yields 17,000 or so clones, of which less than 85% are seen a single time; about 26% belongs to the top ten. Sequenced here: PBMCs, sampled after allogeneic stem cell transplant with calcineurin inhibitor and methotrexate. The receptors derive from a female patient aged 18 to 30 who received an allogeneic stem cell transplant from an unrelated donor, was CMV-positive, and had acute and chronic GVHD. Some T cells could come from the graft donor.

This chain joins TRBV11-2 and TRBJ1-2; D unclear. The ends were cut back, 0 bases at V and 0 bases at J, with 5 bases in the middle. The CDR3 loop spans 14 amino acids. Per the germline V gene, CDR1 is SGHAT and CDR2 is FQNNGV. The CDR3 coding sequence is TGTGCCAGCAGCTTAGAATTATCTAACTATGGCTACACCTTC. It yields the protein CASSLELSNYGYTF. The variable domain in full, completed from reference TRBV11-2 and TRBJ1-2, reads EAGVAQSPRYKIIEKRQSVAFWCNPISGHATLYWYQQILGQGPKLLIQFQNNGVVDDSQLPKDRFSAERLKGVDSTLKIQPAKLEDSAVYLCASSLELSNYGYTFGSGTRLTVV.

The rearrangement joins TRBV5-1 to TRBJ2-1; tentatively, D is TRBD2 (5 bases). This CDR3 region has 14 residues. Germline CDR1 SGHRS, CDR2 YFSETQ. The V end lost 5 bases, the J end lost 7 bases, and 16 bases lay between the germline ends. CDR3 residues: CASRPGVGGNEQFF. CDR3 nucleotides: TGCGCCAGCAGACCCGGGGTCGGCGGGAATGAGCAGTTCTTC.

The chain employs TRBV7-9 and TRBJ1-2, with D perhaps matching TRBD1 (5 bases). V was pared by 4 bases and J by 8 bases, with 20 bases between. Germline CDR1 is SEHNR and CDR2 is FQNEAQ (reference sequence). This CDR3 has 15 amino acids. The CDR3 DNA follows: TGTGCCAGCAGCTCAACTGCAGGGCTCAATACGGGCTACACCTTC. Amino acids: CASSSTAGLNTGYTF.

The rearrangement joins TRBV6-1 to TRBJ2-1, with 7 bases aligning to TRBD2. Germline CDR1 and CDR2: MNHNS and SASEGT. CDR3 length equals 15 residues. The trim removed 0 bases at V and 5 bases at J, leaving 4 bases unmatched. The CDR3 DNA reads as TGTGCCAGCAGTGAAGCGGGACTATTAGACAATGAGCAGTTCTTC. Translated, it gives CASSEAGLLDNEQFF.

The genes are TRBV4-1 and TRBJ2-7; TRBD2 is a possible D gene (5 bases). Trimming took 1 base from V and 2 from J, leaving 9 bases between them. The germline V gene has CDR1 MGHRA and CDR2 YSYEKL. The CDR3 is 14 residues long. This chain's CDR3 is CASSQGTSAYEQYF. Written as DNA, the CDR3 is TGCGCCAGCAGCCAAGGGACTTCTGCCTACGAGCAGTACTTC.

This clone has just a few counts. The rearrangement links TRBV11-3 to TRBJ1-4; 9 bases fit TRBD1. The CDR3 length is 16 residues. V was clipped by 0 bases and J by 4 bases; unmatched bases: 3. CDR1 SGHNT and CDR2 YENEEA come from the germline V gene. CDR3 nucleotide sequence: TGTGCCAGCAGCTTAGAATGGGACAGGGTTAATGAAAAACTGTTTTTT. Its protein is CASSLEWDRVNEKLFF. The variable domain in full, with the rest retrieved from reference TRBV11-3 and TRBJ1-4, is EAGVVQSPRYKIIEKKQPVAFWCNPISGHNTLYWYLQNLGQGPELLIRYENEEAVDDSQLPKDRFSAERLKGVDSTLKIQPAELGDSAVYLCASSLEWDRVNEKLFFGSGTQLSVL.

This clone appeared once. CDR3 residues: CASSLRDIGQPQHF. The CDR3 DNA sequence: TGTGCCAGCAGTTTGAGGGATATAGGTCAGCCCCAGCATTTT. The chain joins TRBV28 to TRBJ1-5; D gene uncertain. Trimming took off 3 bases at V and 6 bases at J, with 12 bases between the two ends. The CDR3 is 14 amino acids. The germline CDR1 and CDR2 sequences are MDHEN and SYDVKM.

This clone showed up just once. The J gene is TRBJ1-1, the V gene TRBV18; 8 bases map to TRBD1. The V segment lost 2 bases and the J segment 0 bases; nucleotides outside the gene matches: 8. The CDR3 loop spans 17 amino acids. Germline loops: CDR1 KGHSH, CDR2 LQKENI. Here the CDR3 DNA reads TGTGCCAGCTCACCAATTAGACAGGGGTTAATGAACACTGAAGCTTTCTTT. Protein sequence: CASSPIRQGLMNTEAFF.

CDR3 protein: CAIRGVGNQPQHF. The CDR3 DNA reads TGTGCCATCAGGGGAGTCGGCAATCAGCCCCAGCATTTT. The gene calls are TRBV10-3 and TRBJ1-5; D is unclear. The CDR3 length is 13 residues. Germline V gene lookup returns CDR1 ENHRY and CDR2 SYGVKD. V was trimmed by 6 bases and J by 2 bases, leaving 8 bases between them.

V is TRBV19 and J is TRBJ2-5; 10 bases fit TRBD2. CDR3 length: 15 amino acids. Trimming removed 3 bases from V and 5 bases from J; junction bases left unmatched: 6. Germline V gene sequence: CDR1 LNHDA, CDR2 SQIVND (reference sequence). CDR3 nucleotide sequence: TGTGCCAGTAGTATTTCTAGCGGGAGAGGGGAGACCCAGTACTTC. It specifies CASSISSGRGETQYF.

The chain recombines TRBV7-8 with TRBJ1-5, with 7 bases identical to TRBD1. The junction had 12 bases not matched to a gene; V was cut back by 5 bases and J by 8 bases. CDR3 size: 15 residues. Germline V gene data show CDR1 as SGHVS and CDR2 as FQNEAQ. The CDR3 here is CASSPRQGGREPQHF. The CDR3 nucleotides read TGTGCCAGCAGCCCCCGACAGGGCGGGAGGGAGCCCCAGCATTTT.

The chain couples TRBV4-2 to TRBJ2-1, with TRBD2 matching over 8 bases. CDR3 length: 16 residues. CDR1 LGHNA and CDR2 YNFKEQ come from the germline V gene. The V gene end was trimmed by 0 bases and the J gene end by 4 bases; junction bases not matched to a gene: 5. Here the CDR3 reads CASSQDRLASYNEQFF. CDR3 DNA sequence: TGTGCCAGCAGCCAAGATCGACTAGCGAGTTACAATGAGCAGTTCTTC.

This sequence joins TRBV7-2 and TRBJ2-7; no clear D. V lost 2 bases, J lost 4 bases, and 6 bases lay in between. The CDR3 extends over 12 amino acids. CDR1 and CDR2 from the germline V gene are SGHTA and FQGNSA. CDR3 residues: CASSLNRYEQYF. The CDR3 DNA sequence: TGTGCCAGCAGCTTAAACCGGTACGAGCAGTACTTC. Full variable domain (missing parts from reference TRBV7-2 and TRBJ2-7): GAGVSQSPSNKVTEKGKDVELRCDPISGHTALYWYRQSLGQGLEFLIYFQGNSAPDKSGLPSDRFSAERTGGSVSTLTIQRTQQEDSAVYLCASSLNRYEQYFGPGTRLTVT.

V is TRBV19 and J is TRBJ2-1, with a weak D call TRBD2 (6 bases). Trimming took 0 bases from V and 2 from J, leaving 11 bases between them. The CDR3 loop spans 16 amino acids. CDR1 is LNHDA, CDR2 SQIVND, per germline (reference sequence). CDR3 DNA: TGTGCCAGTAGTATAGACGGGAGCCCAACCTACAATGAGCAGTTCTTC. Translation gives CASSIDGSPTYNEQFF. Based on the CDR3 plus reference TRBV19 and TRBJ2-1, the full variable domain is DGGITQSPKYLFRKEGQNVTLSCEQNLNHDAMYWYRQDPGQGLRLIYYSQIVNDFQKGDIAEGYSVSREKKESFPLTVTSAQKNPTAFYLCASSIDGSPTYNEQFFGPGTRLTVL.

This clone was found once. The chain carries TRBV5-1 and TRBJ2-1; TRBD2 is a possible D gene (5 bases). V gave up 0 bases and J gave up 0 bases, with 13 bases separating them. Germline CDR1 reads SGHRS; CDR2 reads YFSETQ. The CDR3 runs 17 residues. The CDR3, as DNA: TGCGCCAGCAGCTTGGCTGCGCGGAGGAGCTCCTACAATGAGCAGTTCTTC. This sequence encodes CASSLAARRSSYNEQFF.

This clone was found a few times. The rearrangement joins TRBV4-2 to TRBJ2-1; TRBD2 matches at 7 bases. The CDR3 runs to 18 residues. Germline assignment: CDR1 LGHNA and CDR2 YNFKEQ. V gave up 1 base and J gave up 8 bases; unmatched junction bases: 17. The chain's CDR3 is CASSQGASGGSTGHEQFF. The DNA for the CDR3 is TGTGCCAGCAGCCAAGGTGCTAGCGGAGGTAGCACAGGTCATGAGCAGTTCTTC.

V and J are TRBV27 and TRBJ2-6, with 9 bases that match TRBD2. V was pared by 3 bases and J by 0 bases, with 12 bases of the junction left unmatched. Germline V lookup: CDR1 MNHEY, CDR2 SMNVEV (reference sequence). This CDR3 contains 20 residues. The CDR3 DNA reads TGTGCCAGCAGTTTGGACTCGGGACTAGCCGCCAGCTCTGGGGCCAACGTCCTGACTTTC. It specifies CASSLDSGLAASSGANVLTF. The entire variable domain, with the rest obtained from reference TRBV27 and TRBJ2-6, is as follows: EAQVTQNPRYLITVTGKKLTVTCSQNMNHEYMSWYRQDPGLGLRQIYYSMNVEVTDKGDVPEGYKVSRKEKRNFPLILESPSPNQTSLYFCASSLDSGLAASSGANVLTFGAGSRLTVL.

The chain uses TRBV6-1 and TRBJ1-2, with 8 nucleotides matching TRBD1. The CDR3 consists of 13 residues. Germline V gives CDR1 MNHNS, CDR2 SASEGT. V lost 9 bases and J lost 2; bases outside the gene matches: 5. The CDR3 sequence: CASRQGPNYGYTF. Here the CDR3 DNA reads TGTGCCAGTCGACAGGGGCCAAACTATGGCTACACCTTC.

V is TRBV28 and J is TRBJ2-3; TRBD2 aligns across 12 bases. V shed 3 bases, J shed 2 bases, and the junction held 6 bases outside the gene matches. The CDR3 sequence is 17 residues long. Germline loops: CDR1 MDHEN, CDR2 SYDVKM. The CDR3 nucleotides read TGTGCCAGCAGTTTGGGACTAGCGGGTGGCCACACAGATACGCAGTATTTT. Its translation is CASSLGLAGGHTDTQYF. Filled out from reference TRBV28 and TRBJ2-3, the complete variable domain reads DVKVTQSSRYLVKRTGEKVFLECVQDMDHENMFWYRQDPGLGLRLIYFSYDVKMKEKGDIPEGYSVSREKKERFSLILESASTNQTSMYLCASSLGLAGGHTDTQYFGPGTRLTVL.

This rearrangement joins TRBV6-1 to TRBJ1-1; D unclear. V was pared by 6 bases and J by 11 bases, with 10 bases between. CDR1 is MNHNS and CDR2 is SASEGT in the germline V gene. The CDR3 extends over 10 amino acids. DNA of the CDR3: TGTGCCAGCAGAGCTAGCCGGGCTTTCTTT. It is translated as CASRASRAFF.

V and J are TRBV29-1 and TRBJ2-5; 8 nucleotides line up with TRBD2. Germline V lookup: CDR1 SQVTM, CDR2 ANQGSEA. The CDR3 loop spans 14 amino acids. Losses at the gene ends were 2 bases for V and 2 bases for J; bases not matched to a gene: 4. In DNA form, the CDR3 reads TGCAGCGTTGAACGTAGCGGGGAACAAGAGACCCAGTACTTC. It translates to CSVERSGEQETQYF.

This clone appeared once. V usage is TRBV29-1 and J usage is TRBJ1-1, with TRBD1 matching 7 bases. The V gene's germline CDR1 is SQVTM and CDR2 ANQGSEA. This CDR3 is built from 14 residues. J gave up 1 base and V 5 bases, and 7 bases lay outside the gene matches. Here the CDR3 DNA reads TGCAGCGTTAGCACAGGGGCATGGAACACTGAAGCTTTCTTT. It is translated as CSVSTGAWNTEAFF. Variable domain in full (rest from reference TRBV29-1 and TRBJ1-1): SAVISQKPSRDICQRGTSLTIQCQVDSQVTMMFWYRQQPGQSLTLIATANQGSEATYESGFVIDKFPISRPNLTFSTLTVSNMSPEDSSIYLCSVSTGAWNTEAFFGQGTRLTVV.

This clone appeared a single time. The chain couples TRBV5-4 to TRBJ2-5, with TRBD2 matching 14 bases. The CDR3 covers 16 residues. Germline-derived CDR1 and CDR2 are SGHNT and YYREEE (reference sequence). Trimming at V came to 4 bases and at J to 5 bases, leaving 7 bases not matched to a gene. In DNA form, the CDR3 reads TGTGCCAGCAGCGGCCGACTAGCGGGGGGGGGTGAGACCCAGTACTTC. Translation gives CASSGRLAGGGETQYF.